This T cell receptor (beta chain) was captured by sequencing in a study of blood T cell repertoires in COVID-19. Source study methods: For nucleated cells, counts were estimated from reference gene primer amplification. Repertoires were generated with immunoSEQ multiplex PCR, while TCRdb's copy carries only in-frame clones and drops some. Clone size and the V and J calls come from that table; the DNA yielded D and trimming. The table records 250,000 to 400,000 clones, approximately 88% of them present only once. Per germline, CDR1 SEHNR and CDR2 FQNEAQ (reference sequence). The CDR3 is 14 residues long. Unmatched junction bases numbered 5, after V lost 1 base and J lost 8 bases.

The rearrangement links TRBV7-9 to TRBJ2-1; 7 bases fit TRBD1. Sequencing was carried out using peripheral blood. The TCR sequence derives from a woman in her 30s with COVID-19, enrolled during active disease. CDR3 sequence (DNA): TGTGCCAGCAGCTTAGAGAGACAGGGCTATGAGCAGTTCTTC. It translates to CASSLERQGYEQFF.